This T cell receptor (beta chain) was sequenced in a study of cytomegalovirus exposure and HLA in healthy donors. Overall study results and limits: It was shown in a later analysis that HLA-associated TCR beta chains were more clonally expanded than other, equally common chains. The study recorded about 150 TCR beta chains that were cytomegalovirus-associated.

PCR used 60 Vbeta primers and 13 Jbeta primers. Per the original methods: A later analysis tallied 80 million or so unique TCR beta chains, around 11 million of them shared. Sequencing used immunoSEQ multiplex PCR; TCRdb keeps in-frame clones, though not all of them. Clone size and the V and J calls come from that table; the DNA yielded D and trimming. The table lists fewer than 200,000 clones, 65% to 85% of them singletons. Healthy bone marrow donors made up the donors. This clone was seen more than once but under ten times. As yet, its antigen is unknown. From germline, CDR1 is MDHEN and CDR2 SYDVKM. V shed 8 bases, J shed 8 bases, and the junction held 12 bases outside the gene matches. This CDR3 region has 14 residues.

This TCR was recovered from a man in his forties in good health and CMV-seropositive. The sequenced sample consisted of PBMCs. The chain combines TRBV28 with TRBJ2-3; TRBD2 matches at 8 bases. Here the CDR3 DNA reads TGTGCCAGCGCCACGGGAGGGAATGAAGGTACGCAGTATTTT. Translated, it gives CASATGGNEGTQYF. Full variable domain (outside the CDR3, taken from reference TRBV28 and TRBJ2-3): DVKVTQSSRYLVKRTGEKVFLECVQDMDHENMFWYRQDPGLGLRLIYFSYDVKMKEKGDIPEGYSVSREKKERFSLILESASTNQTSMYLCASATGGNEGTQYFGPGTRLTVL.